These 4 T cell receptor beta chains were all obtained from the same sample, sequenced in a study of post-analysis software for immune sequencing data. Study-level points and caveats: The study found TRBV5-6, TRBV5-1 and TRBV20-1 among 4 or 5 TRBV segments more frequent in patients than controls.

Their antigen targets remain unknown. Tagging with unique molecular identifiers was a feature of the TCR beta cDNA libraries. TCRdb reanalysed the PCR reads using MiXCR and keeps one entry per CDR3 protein. Of some 800,000 distinct CDR3 sequences listed, around 42% are singletons. Sequenced material: blood. These receptors were obtained from a girl aged 10-17 years with multiple sclerosis.

With respect to this clonotype: The junction and the germline gene differ at one end; a read error may be behind it. This sequence joins TRBV10-3 and TRBJ2-1, with TRBD2 identical over 9 bases. This CDR3 has 17 residues. Germline values: CDR1 ENHRY, CDR2 SYGVKD. The CDR3 is CAIGESGGGRAYNEQFF. CDR3 coding DNA: TGTGCCATCGGTGAGTCGGGAGGCGGGAGGGCCTACAATGAGCAGTTCTTC.

This clonotype occurred a few times. The chain links TRBV12-3 or TRBV12-4 to TRBJ1-1; D call uncertain. The V end was cut by 5 bases, the J end by 2 bases, with 9 bases between. The CDR3 spans 13 residues. The CDR3 loop is CASSQSGNTEAFF. CDR3 in DNA: TGTGCCAGCAGTCAGAGTGGAAACACTGAAGCTTTCTTT.

This clonotype was recorded a few times. The rearrangement uses TRBV20-1 and TRBJ2-1; 13 bases are a match to TRBD2. With V trimmed by 5 bases and J by 12 bases, 10 bases remained unmatched. CDR3 size: 14 residues. Germline V CDR1 and CDR2: DFQATT, SNEGSKA (reference sequence). As DNA, the CDR3 is TGCAGTGCTCCACGGACTAGCGGGAGCTTGGTGCAGTTCTTC. Protein: CSAPRTSGSLVQFF.

The chain employs TRBV24-1 and TRBJ1-2; D remains ambiguous. V dropped 6 bases and J dropped 2 bases, with 9 bases sitting between them. This CDR3 spans 13 amino acids. CDR1 and CDR2 (germline): KGHDR, SFDVKD. Written as DNA, the CDR3 is TGTGCCACCAGTTACTCAGAAAACTATGGCTACACCTTC. Translating it yields CATSYSENYGYTF.